Listed here are 17 T cell receptor beta chains from one sample, sequenced in a study of blood T cells in healthy people across ages. Primed by a sample-barcoded 5' primer and a J-beta primer mix, a second PCR proceeded for about 6 to 12 cycles. TCRdb re-derived calls from the 5' RACE reads in MiXCR, one entry per CDR3 protein. The table includes some 1.4 million distinct CDR3 sequences, around 39% detected once. Sequenced: blood. These receptor sequences come from a woman aged 18-35 years in good health.

This chain joins TRBV4-1 and TRBJ2-7; 7 bases line up with TRBD1. Germline V gene sequence: CDR1 MGHRA, CDR2 YSYEKL. This CDR3 has 17 residues. The V segment lost 7 bases and the J segment 2 bases; nucleotides outside the gene matches: 17. The CDR3 loop is CASNHYAAAGTAYEQYF. In DNA, the CDR3 is TGCGCCAGCAACCATTACGCCGCCGCCGGGACAGCCTACGAGCAGTACTTC.

The J gene is TRBJ2-3, the V gene TRBV4-1, with TRBD2 matching over 11 bases. The CDR3 spans 17 residues. V lost 4 bases to trimming and J lost 6 bases; unmatched junction nucleotides: 12. Germline V gene lookup returns CDR1 MGHRA and CDR2 YSYEKL. As DNA, the CDR3 is TGCGCCAGCAGCCGCACACCGGGACTAGCGGTCGAGGATACGCAGTATTTT. This gives the protein CASSRTPGLAVEDTQYF.

The chain uses TRBV24-1 and TRBJ1-1; D is unclear. The CDR3 runs 12 residues. V was shortened by 7 bases and J by 3 bases, with 8 bases between the two germline ends. Germline values: CDR1 KGHDR, CDR2 SFDVKD. The CDR3, as DNA: TGTGCCACCAGGGAGAGATACACTGAAGCTTTCTTT. Its translation: CATRERYTEAFF.

The sample holds a few counts of this clonotype. The chain is built from TRBV29-1 and TRBJ2-2; D gene ambiguous. Trimming removed 7 bases from V and 3 bases from J, with 6 bases in between. The CDR3 has 11 amino acids. Germline CDR1 is SQVTM and CDR2 is ANQGSEA. CDR3 sequence reads: CSAADTGELFF. The CDR3 coding sequence is TGCAGCGCCGCGGACACCGGGGAGCTGTTTTTT.

For the CDR3, the DNA is TGTGCCAGCAGCTTAGAAGGGGTTGGGAAGGCCAAAAACATTCAGTACTTC. The encoded protein is CASSLEGVGKAKNIQYF. The rearrangement joins TRBV7-9 to TRBJ2-4, with D tentatively TRBD1 (5 bases). The CDR3 runs 17 residues. Trimming took 1 base from V and 1 from J, leaving 14 bases between them. Germline CDR1 and CDR2: SEHNR and FQNEAQ (reference sequence).

This CDR3 reads CSVSPTYNEQFF. In DNA form, the CDR3 reads TGCAGCGTTAGTCCAACCTACAATGAGCAGTTCTTC. The V and J genes are TRBV29-1 and TRBJ2-1; D ambiguous. The V gene lost 5 bases and the J gene lost 2 bases, with 7 bases spanning the gap. This CDR3 contains 12 residues. Germline loops: CDR1 SQVTM, CDR2 ANQGSEA.

The chain recombines TRBV9 with TRBJ1-1; D not certain. Germline CDR1 and CDR2: SGDLS and YYNGEE. The V end lost 0 bases, the J end lost 4 bases, and 10 bases lay between the germline ends. The CDR3 totals 14 residues. The CDR3 loop is CASSVDGLGTEAFF. The CDR3 nucleotides are TGTGCCAGCAGCGTAGACGGGTTGGGCACTGAAGCTTTCTTT.

This chain links TRBV20-1 with TRBJ1-2; 8 nucleotides match TRBD1. CDR1 and CDR2 from the germline V gene are DFQATT and SNEGSKA (reference sequence). The CDR3 loop spans 21 amino acids. With V trimmed by 0 bases and J by 0 bases, 21 bases remained unmatched. The CDR3 coding sequence is TGCAGTGCTAGAGATTTTCAGTCAACACAGGGGGTGTACCTTACTAACTATGGCTACACCTTC. It is translated as CSARDFQSTQGVYLTNYGYTF.

The chain is built from TRBV18 and TRBJ2-1, with unresolved D. Germline V gives CDR1 KGHSH, CDR2 LQKENI. V lost 0 bases and J 4 bases, leaving 7 bases between the germline ends. This CDR3 is 14 amino acids long. In DNA form, the CDR3 reads TGTGCCAGCTCACCACCTTCCCGATACAATGAGCAGTTCTTC. Translating it yields CASSPPSRYNEQFF.

The J gene is TRBJ2-1, the V gene TRBV11-2, with D possibly being TRBD2 (5 bases). Germline CDR1 reads SGHAT; CDR2 reads FQNNGV. The V gene lost 5 bases and the J gene lost 8 bases, with 16 bases spanning the gap. The length of the CDR3 is 14 residues. The CDR3 loop is CASSVTRISDEQFF. The CDR3 coding sequence is TGTGCCAGCAGCGTTACTAGGATAAGCGATGAGCAGTTCTTC. Combining the CDR3 with reference TRBV11-2 and TRBJ2-1 gives the whole variable domain EAGVAQSPRYKIIEKRQSVAFWCNPISGHATLYWYQQILGQGPKLLIQFQNNGVVDDSQLPKDRFSAERLKGVDSTLKIQPAKLEDSAVYLCASSVTRISDEQFFGPGTRLTVL.

The gene calls are TRBV20-1 and TRBJ1-4, with D uncertain. This CDR3 has 14 amino acids. Germline V gene lookup returns CDR1 DFQATT and CDR2 SNEGSKA (reference sequence). V shed 3 bases and J shed 0 bases, with 8 bases lying between them. The CDR3 is CSASPGATNEKLFF. The CDR3 bases are TGCAGTGCTAGTCCCGGGGCAACTAATGAAAAACTGTTTTTT.

This CDR3 reads CASSYLPTGTGSTDTQYF. In nucleotides, the CDR3 is TGTGCCAGCAGTTACCTCCCGACCGGGACAGGGAGCACAGATACGCAGTATTTT. The J gene is TRBJ2-3, the V gene TRBV6-5, with 9 bases matching TRBD1. Trimming cost V 2 bases and J 0 bases; bases outside gene matches: 9. Germline V lookup: CDR1 MNHEY, CDR2 SVGAGI. This CDR3 spans 18 amino acids.

The V call is TRBV4-1, the J call TRBJ2-5, with D unclear. The CDR3 totals 15 residues. The germline V gene encodes CDR1 MGHRA and CDR2 YSYEKL. V was cut by 5 bases and J by 11 bases, with 24 bases left in between. The CDR3 DNA reads TGCGCCAGCAGCTTAGCCGCCCGGACGGCTAATGAGCAGTACTTC. Amino acids: CASSLAARTANEQYF.

The genes are TRBV2 and TRBJ2-6, with D uncertain. V was pared by 1 base and J by 4 bases, with 8 bases between. CDR1 is SNHLY and CDR2 is FYNNEI in the germline V gene. The CDR3 has 15 residues. CDR3 amino acids: CASSEGPLGANVLTF. In DNA, the CDR3 is TGTGCCAGCAGTGAAGGTCCTCTGGGGGCCAACGTCCTGACTTTC.

This chain connects TRBV7-9 to TRBJ2-4, with D maybe TRBD2 (6 bases). V gave up 5 bases and J gave up 1 base, with 18 bases separating them. This CDR3 is built from 17 residues. The germline gives CDR1 SEHNR, CDR2 FQNEAQ (reference sequence). CDR3 coding DNA: TGTGCCAGCAGCAGCAGACTAACGGGAGTGGCCAAAAACATTCAGTACTTC. Amino acids: CASSSRLTGVAKNIQYF.

The chain links TRBV6-6 to TRBJ1-3; no firm D call. The CDR3 sequence is 16 residues long. Germline V gene data show CDR1 as MNHNY and CDR2 as SVGAGI (reference sequence). Trimming removed 0 bases from V and 5 bases from J, with 14 bases in between. The CDR3, as DNA: TGTGCCAGCAGTTACTCCGGCGGTACAGTGAGAAACACCATATATTTT. Amino acid sequence: CASSYSGGTVRNTIYF.

This clonotype has more than one count but fewer than ten. The J gene is TRBJ2-7, the V gene TRBV20-1, with D uncertain. The closer fit of TRBJ2-5 to the DNA end suggests the J call may be wrong. The CDR3 contains 15 residues. Germline V gene sequence: CDR1 DFQATT, CDR2 SNEGSKA (reference sequence). CDR3 amino acids: CSAPRLWSQGETQYF. The CDR3 region has the DNA TGCAGTGCCCCCCGTTTGTGGTCCCAAGGAGAGACCCAGTACTTC.